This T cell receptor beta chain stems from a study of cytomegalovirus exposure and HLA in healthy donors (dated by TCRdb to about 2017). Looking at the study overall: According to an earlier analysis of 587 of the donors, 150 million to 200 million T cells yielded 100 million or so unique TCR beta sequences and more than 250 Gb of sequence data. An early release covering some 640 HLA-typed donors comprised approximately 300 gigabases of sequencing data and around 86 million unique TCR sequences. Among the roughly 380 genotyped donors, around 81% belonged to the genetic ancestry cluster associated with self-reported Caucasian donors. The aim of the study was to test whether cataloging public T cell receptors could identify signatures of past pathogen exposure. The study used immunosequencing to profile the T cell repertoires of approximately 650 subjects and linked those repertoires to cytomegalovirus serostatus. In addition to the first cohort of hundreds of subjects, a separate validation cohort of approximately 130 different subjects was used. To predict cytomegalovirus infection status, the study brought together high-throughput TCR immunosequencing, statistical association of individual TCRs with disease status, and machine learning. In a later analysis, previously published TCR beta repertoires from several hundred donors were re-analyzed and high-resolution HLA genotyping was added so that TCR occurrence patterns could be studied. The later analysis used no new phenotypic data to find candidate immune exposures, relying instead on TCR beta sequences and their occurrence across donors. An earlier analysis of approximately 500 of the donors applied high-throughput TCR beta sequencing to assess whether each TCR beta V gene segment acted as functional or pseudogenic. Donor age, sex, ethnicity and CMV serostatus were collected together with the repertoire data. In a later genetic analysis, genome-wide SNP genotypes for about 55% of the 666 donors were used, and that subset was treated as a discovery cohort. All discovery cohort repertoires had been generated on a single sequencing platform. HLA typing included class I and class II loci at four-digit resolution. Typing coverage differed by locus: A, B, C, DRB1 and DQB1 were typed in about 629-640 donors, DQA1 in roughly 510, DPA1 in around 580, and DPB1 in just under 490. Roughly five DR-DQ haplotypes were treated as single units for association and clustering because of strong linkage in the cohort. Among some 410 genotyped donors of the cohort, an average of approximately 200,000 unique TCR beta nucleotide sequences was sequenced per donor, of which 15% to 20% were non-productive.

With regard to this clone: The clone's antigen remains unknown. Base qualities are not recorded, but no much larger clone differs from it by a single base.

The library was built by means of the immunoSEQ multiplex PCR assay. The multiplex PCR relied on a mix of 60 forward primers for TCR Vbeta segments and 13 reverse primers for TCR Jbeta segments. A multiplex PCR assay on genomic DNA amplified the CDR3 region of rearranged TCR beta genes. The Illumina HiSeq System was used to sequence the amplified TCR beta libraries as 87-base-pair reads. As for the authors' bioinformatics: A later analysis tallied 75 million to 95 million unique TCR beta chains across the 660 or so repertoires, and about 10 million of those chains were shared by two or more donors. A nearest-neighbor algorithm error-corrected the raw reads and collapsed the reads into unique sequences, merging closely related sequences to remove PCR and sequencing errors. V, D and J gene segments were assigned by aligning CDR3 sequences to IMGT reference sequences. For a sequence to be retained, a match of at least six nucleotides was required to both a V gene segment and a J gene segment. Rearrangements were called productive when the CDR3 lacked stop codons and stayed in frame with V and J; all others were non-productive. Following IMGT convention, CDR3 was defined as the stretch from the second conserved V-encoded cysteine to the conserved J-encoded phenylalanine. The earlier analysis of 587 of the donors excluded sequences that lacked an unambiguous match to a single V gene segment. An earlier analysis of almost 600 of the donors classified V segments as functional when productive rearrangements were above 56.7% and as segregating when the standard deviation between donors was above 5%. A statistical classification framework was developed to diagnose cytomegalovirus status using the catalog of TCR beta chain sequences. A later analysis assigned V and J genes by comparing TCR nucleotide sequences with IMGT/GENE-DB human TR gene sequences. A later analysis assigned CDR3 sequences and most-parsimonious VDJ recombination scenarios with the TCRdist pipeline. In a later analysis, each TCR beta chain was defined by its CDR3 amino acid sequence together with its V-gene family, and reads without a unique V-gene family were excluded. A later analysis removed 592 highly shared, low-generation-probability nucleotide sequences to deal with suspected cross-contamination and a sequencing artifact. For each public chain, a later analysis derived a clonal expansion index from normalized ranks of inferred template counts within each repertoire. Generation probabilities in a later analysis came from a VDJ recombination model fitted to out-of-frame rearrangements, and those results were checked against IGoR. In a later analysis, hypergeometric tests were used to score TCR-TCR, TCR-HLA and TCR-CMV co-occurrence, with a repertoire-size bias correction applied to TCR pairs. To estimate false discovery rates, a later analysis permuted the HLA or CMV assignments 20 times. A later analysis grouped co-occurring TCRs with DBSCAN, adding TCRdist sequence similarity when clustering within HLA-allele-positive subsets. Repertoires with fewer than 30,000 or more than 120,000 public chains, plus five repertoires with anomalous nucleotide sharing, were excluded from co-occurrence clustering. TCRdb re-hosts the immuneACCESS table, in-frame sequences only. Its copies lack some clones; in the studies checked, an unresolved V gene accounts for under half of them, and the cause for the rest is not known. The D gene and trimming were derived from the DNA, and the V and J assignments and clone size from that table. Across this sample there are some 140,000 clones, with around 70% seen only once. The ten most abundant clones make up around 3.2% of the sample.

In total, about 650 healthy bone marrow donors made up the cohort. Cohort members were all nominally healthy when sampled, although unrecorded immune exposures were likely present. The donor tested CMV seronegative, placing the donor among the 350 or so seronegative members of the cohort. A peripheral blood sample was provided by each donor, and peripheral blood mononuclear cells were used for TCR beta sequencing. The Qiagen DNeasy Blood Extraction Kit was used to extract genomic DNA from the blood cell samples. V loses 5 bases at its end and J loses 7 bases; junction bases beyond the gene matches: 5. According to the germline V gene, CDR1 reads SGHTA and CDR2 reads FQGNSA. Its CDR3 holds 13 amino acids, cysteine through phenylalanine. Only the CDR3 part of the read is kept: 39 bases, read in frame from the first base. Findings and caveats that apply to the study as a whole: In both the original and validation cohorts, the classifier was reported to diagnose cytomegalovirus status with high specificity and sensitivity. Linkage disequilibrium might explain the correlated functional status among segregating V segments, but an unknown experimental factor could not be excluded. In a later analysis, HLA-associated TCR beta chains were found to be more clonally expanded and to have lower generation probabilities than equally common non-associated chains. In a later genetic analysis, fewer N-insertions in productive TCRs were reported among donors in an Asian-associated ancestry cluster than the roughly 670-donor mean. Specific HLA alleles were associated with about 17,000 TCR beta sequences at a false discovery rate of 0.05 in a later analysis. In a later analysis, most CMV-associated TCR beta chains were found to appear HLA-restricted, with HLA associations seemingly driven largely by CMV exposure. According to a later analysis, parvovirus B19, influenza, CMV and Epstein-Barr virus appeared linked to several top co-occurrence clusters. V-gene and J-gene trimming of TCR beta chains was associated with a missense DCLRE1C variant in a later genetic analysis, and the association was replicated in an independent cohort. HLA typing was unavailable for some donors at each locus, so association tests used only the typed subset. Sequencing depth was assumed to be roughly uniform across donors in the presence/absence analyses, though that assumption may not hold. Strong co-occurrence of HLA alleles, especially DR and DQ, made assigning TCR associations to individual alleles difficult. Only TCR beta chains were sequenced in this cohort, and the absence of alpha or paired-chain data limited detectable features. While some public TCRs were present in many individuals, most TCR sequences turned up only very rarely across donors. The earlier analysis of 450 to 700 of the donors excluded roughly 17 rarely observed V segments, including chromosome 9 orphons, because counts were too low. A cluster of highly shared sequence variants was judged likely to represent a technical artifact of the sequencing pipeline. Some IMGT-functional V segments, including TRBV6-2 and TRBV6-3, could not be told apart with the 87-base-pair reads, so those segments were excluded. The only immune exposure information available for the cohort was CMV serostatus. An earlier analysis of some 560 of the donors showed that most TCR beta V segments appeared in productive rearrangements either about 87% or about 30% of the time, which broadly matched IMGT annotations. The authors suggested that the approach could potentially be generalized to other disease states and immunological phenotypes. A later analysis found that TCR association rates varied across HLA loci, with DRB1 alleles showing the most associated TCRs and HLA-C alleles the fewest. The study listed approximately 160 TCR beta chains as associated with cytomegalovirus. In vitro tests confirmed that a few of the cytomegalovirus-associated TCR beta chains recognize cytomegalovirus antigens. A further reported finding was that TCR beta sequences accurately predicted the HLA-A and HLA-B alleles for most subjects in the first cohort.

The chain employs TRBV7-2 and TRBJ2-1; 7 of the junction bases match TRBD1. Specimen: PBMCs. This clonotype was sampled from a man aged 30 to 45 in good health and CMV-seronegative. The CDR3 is CASSPNRGNEQFF. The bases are TGTGCCAGCAGCCCGAACAGGGGAAATGAGCAGTTCTTC.